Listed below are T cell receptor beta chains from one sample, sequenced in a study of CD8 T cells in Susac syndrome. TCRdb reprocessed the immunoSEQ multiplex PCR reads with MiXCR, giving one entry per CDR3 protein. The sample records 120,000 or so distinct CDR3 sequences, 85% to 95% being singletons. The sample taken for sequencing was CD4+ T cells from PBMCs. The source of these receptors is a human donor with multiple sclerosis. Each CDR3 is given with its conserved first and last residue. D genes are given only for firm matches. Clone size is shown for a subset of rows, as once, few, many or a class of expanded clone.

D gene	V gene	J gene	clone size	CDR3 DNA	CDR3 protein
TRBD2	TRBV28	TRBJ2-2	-	TGTGCCAGCAGTTTCCTAGCGGGGGGGCACGGCACCGGGGAGCTGTTTTTT	CASSFLAGGHGTGELFF
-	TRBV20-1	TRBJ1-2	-	TGCAGTGCTAGATCCAGATACTCAAACAGGGAAGGCTACACCTTC	CSARSRYSNREGYTF
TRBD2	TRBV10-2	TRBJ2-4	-	TGCGCCAGCAGTGACAGCGGGGGGGCTAGGAACATTCAGTACTTC	CASSDSGGARNIQYF
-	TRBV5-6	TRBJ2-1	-	TGTGCCAGCAGCTATCGGACCCGTGAGCAGTTCTTC	CASSYRTREQFF
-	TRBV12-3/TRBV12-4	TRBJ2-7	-	TGTGCCAGCAGTTACTATAGAGGGGGGACAGAACACGAGCAGTACTTC	CASSYYRGGTEHEQYF
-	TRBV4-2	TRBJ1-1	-	TGTGCCAGCAGCCAAGTTGGTCAGATGAACACTGAAGCTTTCTTT	CASSQVGQMNTEAFF
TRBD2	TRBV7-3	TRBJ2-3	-	TGTGCCAGCAGCTTACAAGCGGGGGGCATAGATACGCAGTATTTT	CASSLQAGGIDTQYF
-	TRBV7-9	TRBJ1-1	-	TGTGCCAGCAGACCCTTGAACACTGAAGCTTTCTTT	CASRPLNTEAFF
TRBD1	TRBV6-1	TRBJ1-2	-	TGTGCCAGCAGTGTGGGACAGGGGCAAGTTGGCTACACCTTC	CASSVGQGQVGYTF
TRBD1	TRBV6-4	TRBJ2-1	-	TGTGCCAGCAGTGATCGGACAGGGGGTAACAATGAGCAGTTCTTC	CASSDRTGGNNEQFF
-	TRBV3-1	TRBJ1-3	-	TGTGCCAGCAGCCAAGTGGTAAACACCATATATTTT	CASSQVVNTIYF
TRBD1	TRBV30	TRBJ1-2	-	TGTGCCTGGAGGGGGGACAGGGTCTACACCTTC	CAWRGDRVYTF
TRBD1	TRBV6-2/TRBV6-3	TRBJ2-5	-	TGTGCCAGCACGAGGGCAGGGGGCCGGGCCCAGTACTTC	CASTRAGGRAQYF
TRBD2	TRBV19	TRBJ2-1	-	TGTGCCAGTAGTATCCCCCAGGCGGTTGCCGGGACTAGAGAAAGGTTCTTC	CASSIPQAVAGTRERFF
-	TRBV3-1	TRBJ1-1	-	TGTGCCAGCAGCCAAGATCCTGAAGCTTTCTTT	CASSQDPEAFF
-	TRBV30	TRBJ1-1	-	TGTGCCTGGAGGGGACCGATACGAGGAGCTTTCTTT	CAWRGPIRGAFF
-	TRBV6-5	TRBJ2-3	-	TGTGCCAGTTCACGCGAGCCCCCCACAGATACGCAGTATTTT	CASSREPPTDTQYF
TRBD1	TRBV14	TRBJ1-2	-	TGTGCCAGCAGCCCGGGACAGGGTTGGTTGAACACCTTC	CASSPGQGWLNTF
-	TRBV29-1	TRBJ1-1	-	TGCAGCGTTCGCGGTGGAGGGAGGATGACTGAAGCTTTCTTT	CSVRGGGRMTEAFF
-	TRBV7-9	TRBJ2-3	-	TGTGCCAGCAGCCTCCGGTCGAACCCGGCTGGTACGCAGTATTTT	CASSLRSNPAGTQYF
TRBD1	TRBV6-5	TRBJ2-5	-	TGTGCCAGCAGTTTTGACAGGGGATCGGAGACCCAGTACTTC	CASSFDRGSETQYF
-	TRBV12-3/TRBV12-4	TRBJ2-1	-	TGTGCCAGCAGTTTAAACGGGGGCCTAAACAATGAGCAGTTCTTC	CASSLNGGLNNEQFF
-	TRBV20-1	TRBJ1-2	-	TGCAGTGCTCCCCGGGGGGGAGATGTTTATGGCTACACCTTC	CSAPRGGDVYGYTF
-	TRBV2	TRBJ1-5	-	TGTGCCAGCAGGGAGGCAGGGTTGCAGCCCCAGCATTTT	CASREAGLQPQHF
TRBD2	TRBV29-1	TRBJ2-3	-	TGCAGCGTTGGACTAGCGGGGGGGTCAGATACGCAGTATTTT	CSVGLAGGSDTQYF
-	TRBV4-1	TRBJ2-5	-	TGCGCCAGCAGCCACCCGACGGGGTTCAAGGGTCGGGAGACCCAGTACTTC	CASSHPTGFKGRETQYF
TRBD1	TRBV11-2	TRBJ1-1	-	TGTGCCAGCAGCTCCGGACAGGGGGCCGGCAATGGAGCGGCTTTCTTT	CASSSGQGAGNGAAFF
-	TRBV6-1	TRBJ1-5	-	TGTGCCAGCAGGGCCGGGTCCCTCGGGAGTCAGCCCCAGCATTTT	CASRAGSLGSQPQHF
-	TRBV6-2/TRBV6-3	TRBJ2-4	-	TGTGCCAGCAGAGCATCGGGTAACATTCAGTACTTC	CASRASGNIQYF
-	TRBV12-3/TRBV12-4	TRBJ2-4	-	TGTGCCAGCAGTTCCGTTAGGGGGTTCGGCATTCAGTACTTC	CASSSVRGFGIQYF
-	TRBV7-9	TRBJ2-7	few	TGTGCCAGCAGCGTGGACAACGAGCAGTACTTC	CASSVDNEQYF